The present entry profiles one T cell receptor (beta chain) with its context. The antigen is unknown. Treatment of the sample: approximately 11-day PBMC culture with coronavirus spike peptide pools or control peptides (ViraFEST assay). This sample is drawn from a study of vaccination and CD4 T cells after COVID-19. Study-wide findings and caveats: It was observed that, in convalescent patients, a median approximately 90% of reactive clones arose only post-vaccination. Rising from around 19 to 38, the median of SARS-CoV-2-reactive clonotypes did not change significantly.

The germline V gene encodes CDR1 KGHSH and CDR2 LQKENI. CDR3 length equals 15 residues. Trimming left V 1 base short and J 5 bases short, with 14 bases between. Sequencing of DNA taken from cultured CD4+ T cells relied on the Oncomine TCR Beta short-read assay. TCRdb ran MiXCR on the PCR reads and lists one entry per CDR3 protein. Among about 11,000 distinct CDR3 sequences listed, 30% to 35% were seen once. Sequencing was carried out using CD4+ T cells from blood, cultured in vitro. This chain joins TRBV18 and TRBJ2-5; D tentatively reads TRBD1 or TRBD2 (6 bases each). The source of this sequence is a human donor who had recovered from COVID-19. The CDR3 loop reads CASSPRTLGGETQYF. DNA of the CDR3: TGTGCCAGCTCACCACGGACTTTAGGGGGGGAGACCCAGTACTTC.